This entry lists 12 T cell receptor beta chains sequenced from one sample in a study of T-cell reconstitution after alpha-beta-depleted transplantation in children. Using unique molecular identifiers, the investigators prepared the TCRbeta library. Via MiXCR, TCRdb re-called the PCR reads, giving one row per CDR3 protein. The data show roughly 340,000 distinct CDR3 sequences, 15% to 20% seen once. The specimen comprised PBMCs, mostly from graft donor cells, sampled 360 days after TCRalphabeta/CD19-depleted stem cell transplant. Receptors originate from a male patient aged 2 to 9 who had a stem cell transplant for acute lymphoblastic leukemia, so the T cells may come from the graft donor.

V usage is TRBV25-1 and J usage is TRBJ2-1, with D uncertain. Germline V lookup: CDR1 MGHDK, CDR2 SYGVNS. Trimming left V 5 bases short and J 9 bases short, with 8 bases between. The CDR3 is made up of 11 amino acids. The CDR3 bases are TGTGCCAGCAGTCCTTCGGGTGAGCAGTTCTTC. Translation: CASSPSGEQFF.

This clonotype has a handful of counts. V gene TRBV9 combines with J gene TRBJ2-3; D not certain. Germline V gives CDR1 SGDLS, CDR2 YYNGEE. The CDR3 is made up of 16 amino acids. With 0 bases removed from V and 1 base from J, the gap between germline ends came to 12 bases. The CDR3 coding sequence is TGTGCCAGCAGCGTAGGCACAACTGCTCGCACAGATACGCAGTATTTT. Translating it yields CASSVGTTARTDTQYF.

This clonotype was counted at least ten times. The gene calls are TRBV12-3 or TRBV12-4 and TRBJ1-5; 9 positions agree with TRBD1. The CDR3 is 11 residues long. V shed 3 bases, J shed 12 bases, and the junction held 0 bases outside the gene matches. The CDR3 spells CASSLDRGQHF. In nucleotides, the CDR3 is TGTGCCAGCAGTTTGGACAGGGGCCAGCATTTT.

This clonotype has a single count. V and J are TRBV19 and TRBJ1-1; D is uncertain. Germline-derived CDR1 and CDR2 are LNHDA and SQIVND (reference sequence). The CDR3 extends over 13 amino acids. Trimming shortened V by 6 bases and J by 1 base, and 9 bases separated the two germline ends. Here the CDR3 reads CASSTGGNTEAFF. CDR3 DNA sequence: TGTGCCAGTAGCACGGGAGGGAACACTGAAGCTTTCTTT.

Only a few counts were recorded for this clonotype. The chain links TRBV20-1 to TRBJ2-5; D not certain. V lost 0 bases and J 7 bases, leaving 3 bases between the germline ends. Germline CDR1 is DFQATT and CDR2 is SNEGSKA (reference sequence). This CDR3 contains 10 residues. The CDR3 DNA is TGCAGTGCTAGAGACATGACCCAGTACTTC. Translating gives CSARDMTQYF.

The sample holds a few counts of this clonotype. The chain carries TRBV4-3 and TRBJ2-2; tentatively, D is TRBD1 (6 bases). The V end was cut by 1 base, the J end by 7 bases, with 19 bases between. The CDR3 length is 17 residues. The germline V gene has CDR1 LGHNA and CDR2 YSLEER. The CDR3 spells CASSQVFTGKAGGELFF. DNA for the CDR3: TGCGCCAGCAGCCAAGTATTTACAGGGAAGGCTGGCGGGGAGCTGTTTTTT.

The chain employs TRBV29-1 and TRBJ2-5, with a weak D call TRBD1 (7 bases). This CDR3 region has 17 residues. Trimming removed 1 base at V and 7 bases at J, with 25 bases between. Germline V gives CDR1 SQVTM, CDR2 ANQGSEA. CDR3 sequence reads: CSVEAPAARGAHLTQYF. CDR3 DNA sequence: TGCAGCGTTGAAGCGCCGGCCGCCAGGGGGGCCCACCTGACCCAGTACTTC. Supplemented by reference TRBV29-1 and TRBJ2-5, the full variable domain reads SAVISQKPSRDICQRGTSLTIQCQVDSQVTMMFWYRQQPGQSLTLIATANQGSEATYESGFVIDKFPISRPNLTFSTLTVSNMSPEDSSIYLCSVEAPAARGAHLTQYFGPGTRLLVL.

This clonotype has just a few counts. The chain recombines TRBV3-1 with TRBJ2-3; tentative D call: TRBD2 (6 bases). There are 16 residues in the CDR3. Germline CDR1 and CDR2: LGHDT and YNNKEL (reference sequence). The V gene lost 3 bases and the J gene lost 3 bases, with 16 bases spanning the gap. CDR3 coding DNA: TGTGCCAGCAGCCACGGGATAGGGACTGATACAGATACGCAGTATTTT. It translates to CASSHGIGTDTDTQYF.

This clonotype was detected ten times or more. The CDR3 coding sequence is TGCAGCGCTGGATGGGACAGGGCCCTTTGGGAGCAGTACTTC. The encoded protein is CSAGWDRALWEQYF. The chain has TRBV29-1 and TRBJ2-7; 9 bases map to TRBD1. This CDR3 contains 14 residues. Trimming at V came to 7 bases and at J to 7 bases, leaving 14 bases not matched to a gene. The germline V gene has CDR1 SQVTM and CDR2 ANQGSEA.

This clonotype has only a few counts. The chain employs TRBV10-3 and TRBJ2-1; 11 bases line up with TRBD2. The junction had 17 bases not matched to a gene; V was cut back by 4 bases and J by 6 bases. CDR1 is ENHRY, CDR2 SYGVKD, per germline. The CDR3 totals 19 residues. This CDR3 is CAISAGSRLAGRDPNEQFF. The CDR3 DNA follows: TGTGCCATCAGTGCAGGGTCGAGACTAGCGGGACGGGACCCCAATGAGCAGTTCTTC.

The rearrangement joins TRBV6-4 to TRBJ2-1, with 8 positions matching TRBD2. Germline V gene lookup returns CDR1 MRHNA and CDR2 SNTAGT. With V trimmed by 4 bases and J by 7 bases, 6 bases remained unmatched. The CDR3 is made up of 14 amino acids. The CDR3 DNA reads TGTGCCAGCAGTGTTTTTAGCGGGACTAATGAGCAGTTCTTC. This translates into CASSVFSGTNEQFF.

The gene calls are TRBV15 and TRBJ2-1; 9 nucleotides line up with TRBD2. With V trimmed by 0 bases and J by 8 bases, 8 bases remained unmatched. Germline V gene sequence: CDR1 LNHNV, CDR2 YYDKDF (reference sequence). The CDR3 runs 16 residues. The CDR3 coding sequence is TGTGCCACCAGCAGAGATAGGGGCGGGAGGGCACATGAGCAGTTCTTC. This translates into CATSRDRGGRAHEQFF.